This T cell receptor (beta chain) stems from a study of blood T cell repertoires in COVID-19. Study in general: Samples of COVID-19 (acute and convalescent) were obtained from the United States, Italy and Spain. The analysed material was cDNA or gDNA that came from T cells, B-cell-depleted T cells, or PBMCs.

Authors' processing steps: Counts of nucleated cells, estimated from reference gene primer amplification, were obtained. Generated by immunoSEQ multiplex PCR, the TCRdb table keeps only in-frame clones and is missing some. V, J and clone size derive from that table, while D and trimming were established from the DNA sequence. The table lists about 350,000 clones, approximately 89% of them singletons, with 3% to 4.5% in the top ten. Seattle researchers signed up patients amid active infection and tracked them longitudinally. Sequenced sample: peripheral blood. This TCR derives from a woman aged 60 to 75 with COVID-19, enrolled during active disease.

The DNA for the CDR3 is TGTGCCAGCAGCCATGGCGGGGGTTATAGCAATCAGCCCCAGCATTTT. This gives the protein CASSHGGGYSNQPQHF. This chain connects TRBV3-1 (or the pseudogene TRBV3-2) to TRBJ1-5; the D gene is possibly TRBD1 (5 bases). The CDR3 loop spans 16 amino acids. Germline lookup yields CDR1 LGHDT and CDR2 YNNKEL (reference sequence). Trimming removed 3 bases at V and 0 bases at J, with 12 bases between.